These 15 T cell receptor beta chains were all obtained from the same sample, sequenced in a study of tumor-infiltrating lymphocytes in primary liver carcinoma (dated by TCRdb to about 2017). Without any cell sorting, total RNA and DNA were extracted together from around 18-30 mg of bulk tissue using the AllPrep DNA/RNA mini kit. Sequenced on an Illumina HiSeq 2500. A constant-region primer and ProtoScript II reverse transcriptase were used to reverse-transcribe TCRbeta-specific cDNA from approximately 500 ng total RNA. Construction of the TCRbeta libraries relied on three nested rounds of multiplex PCR, following a slightly modified ARM-PCR procedure. Each of the first two PCR rounds ran for about 10 cycles and used multiplex TRBV1-TRBV30 forward primers together with a Cbeta reverse primer. TCRdb reprocessing: public reads trimmed at Q25 with fastp, clones called with MiXCR, in-frame beta chains kept. Under each unique CDR3 protein, matching rows form one entry showing the most common genes and DNA. In this sample the table shows just under 95,000 distinct CDR3 sequences, roughly 70% of which occur a single time. Of the sample, under 30% is held by the ten largest clones.

The sequencing input was tumor-adjacent normal liver tissue. These receptors were collected from a man between 35 and 55 years old with primary liver carcinoma and hepatitis B virus infection.

Comment on this clonotype: A read error is possible here, since a much larger clone lies one base away. The chain carries TRBV4-1 and TRBJ1-5, with D possibly TRBD1 on 6 matching bases. This CDR3 is built from 18 residues. The germline V gene has CDR1 MGHRA and CDR2 YSYEKL. CDR3 DNA sequence: TGCACCAGCAGCTCCCAGGGACATCTGTCTGATAGCAATCAGCCCCAGCATTTT. This codes for CTSSSQGHLSDSNQPQHF.

In the case of this clonotype: This CDR3 is missing its conserved last phenylalanine or tryptophan, likely due to a read error. The V call is TRBV11-3, the J call TRBJ1-5; a possible D gene is TRBD1 (6 bases). This CDR3 comprises 16 residues. Germline V CDR1 and CDR2: SGHNT, YENEEA. CDR3 loop: CASSLGTVGGNRPQHS. The CDR3 DNA sequence: TGTGCCAGCAGCTTAGGGACAGTGGGTGGCAATCGGCCCCAGCATTCT.

This chain links TRBV12-3 or TRBV12-4 with TRBJ2-7; a weak D match, TRBD2 (6 bases). V was pared by 10 bases and J by 4 bases, with 17 bases between. The CDR3 length is 13 residues. CDR3 sequence: CANNLREAYEQYF. CDR3 DNA: TGTGCCAACAACCTGAGGGAGGCTTACGAGCAGTACTTC.

As to this clonotype: A junction end diverges from the germline sequence, so it may reflect a read error. The rearrangement uses TRBV5-6 and TRBJ1-5; no clear D gene. Germline CDR1 is SGHDT and CDR2 is YYEEEE. The CDR3 length is 12 residues. CDR3 sequence: CTSSLGAQPQHF. Here the CDR3 DNA reads TGTACCAGCAGTTTGGGTGCTCAGCCTCAGCATTTT.

The chain combines TRBV6-1 with TRBJ2-3; possible D gene TRBD2, 5 bases. V lost 2 bases and J 14 bases, leaving 32 bases between the germline ends. Germline V CDR1 and CDR2: MNHNS, SASEGT. CDR3 size: 18 residues. The CDR3 reads CASSEPASRPYSTDTLYF. The CDR3 region has the DNA TGTGCCAGCAGTGAACCAGCTAGCAGGCCGTATAGCACAGATACGTTGTATTTT.

Concerning this clonotype: Lacking the conserved final phenylalanine or tryptophan, this CDR3 likely reflects a read error. The J gene is TRBJ2-7, the V gene TRBV11-2; no clear D. V dropped 0 bases and J dropped 3 bases, with 9 bases sitting between them. The CDR3 is 14 amino acids. CDR1 is SGHAT and CDR2 is FQNNGV in the germline V gene. The CDR3 DNA is TGTGCCAGCAGCTTAGAGTCTTGTAACTACGAGCAGTACTAC. This codes for CASSLESCNYEQYY.

On this clonotype: A much larger clone differs by one base, so this may be a read error. V and J are TRBV7-8 and TRBJ1-5; unclear D gene. CDR1 and CDR2 from the germline V gene are SGHVS and FQNEAQ. This CDR3 region has 13 residues. The CDR3 loop is CASSLARAQSQHF. The CDR3, as DNA: TGTGCCAGCAGCTTAGCTAGGGCTCAGTCCCAGCATTTT.

This clonotype occurred many times. This chain's CDR3 is CSGSTQGVGDTQYF. The CDR3 coding sequence is TGCAGCGGCTCAACGCAGGGTGTTGGAGATACGCAGTATTTT. This sequence joins TRBV29-1 and TRBJ2-3, with D perhaps TRBD1 (5 bases). This CDR3 has 14 residues. Germline CDR1 and CDR2: SQVTM and ANQGSEA. The V gene lost 7 bases and the J gene lost 5 bases, with 19 bases spanning the gap.

Remarks on this clonotype: A much larger clone lies one base from this, so it may be a read error. The rearrangement links TRBV6-2 or TRBV6-3 to TRBJ2-7; a weak D match, TRBD2 (5 bases). In germline, CDR1 is MNHEY, CDR2 SVGEGT. The ends were cut back, 7 bases at V and 0 bases at J, with 13 bases in the middle. The CDR3 runs 14 residues. The CDR3 DNA reads as TGTGCCAGCAAAAAAGGAGGAAGCTCCTACGAGCAGTACTTC. Residues: CASKKGGSSYEQYF.

This clonotype was recorded at least ten times. The chain employs TRBV5-4 and TRBJ2-5; D uncertain. The CDR3 totals 12 residues. Trimming took off 3 bases at V and 1 base at J, with 4 bases between the two ends. From germline, CDR1 is SGHNT and CDR2 YYREEE (reference sequence). This chain's CDR3 is CASSYPQETQYF. The CDR3 region has the DNA TGTGCCAGCAGCTACCCCCAAGAGACCCAGTACTTC.

In the case of this clonotype: This may be a read error, as it is one base from a much larger clone. The chain links TRBV6-5 to TRBJ2-1, with D tentatively TRBD2 (5 bases). The length of the CDR3 is 14 residues. Germline CDR1 reads MNHEY; CDR2 reads SVGAGI. Deletions cut 2 bases from V and 5 bases from J, with 10 bases between. As DNA, the CDR3 is TGTGCCAGCAGTTACGGCGGGCCCCACAATGAGCAGTTCTTC. This codes for CASSYGGPHNEQFF.

As for this clonotype: The final CDR3 position lacks the conserved phenylalanine or tryptophan, pointing to a likely read error. V and J are TRBV14 and TRBJ2-5; 12 nucleotides match TRBD2. Germline CDR1 and CDR2: SGHDN and FVKESK. This CDR3 has 16 residues. This CDR3 reads CASSPVTSGSAETQYV. The CDR3 region has the DNA TGTGCCAGTAGCCCCGTGACTAGCGGGAGCGCGGAGACCCAGTACGTC.

About this clonotype itself: A much larger clone differs from this one at a single base, so this may be a read error. V usage is TRBV6-1 and J usage is TRBJ1-5; no reliable D call. Germline values: CDR1 MNHNS, CDR2 SASEGT. This CDR3 has 13 amino acids. The CDR3 protein is CASREVGDQPQHF. Here the CDR3 DNA reads TGTGCCAGCAGAGAAGTAGGAGATCAGCCCCAGCATTTT.

In this sample, this clonotype turned up many times. The rearrangement joins TRBV19 to TRBJ2-7; D possibly corresponds to TRBD2 (5 bases). Trimming stripped 5 bases from V and 2 bases from J, with 10 bases between. Per germline, CDR1 LNHDA and CDR2 SQIVND (reference sequence). The CDR3 sequence is 13 residues long. CDR3 sequence: CASSEGWTYEQYF. In DNA form, the CDR3 reads TGTGCCAGTAGTGAGGGTTGGACCTACGAGCAGTACTTC.

Concerning this clonotype itself: Germline and junction disagree at one end, which may indicate a read error. This chain uses TRBV5-4 with TRBJ2-1; 8 nucleotides line up with TRBD1. Germline CDR1 and CDR2: SGHNT and YYREEE (reference sequence). The CDR3 is made up of 17 amino acids. The CDR3: CTSRQTGALHAWNEQFF. As DNA, the CDR3 is TGTACCAGTAGGCAGACAGGGGCGCTTCACGCTTGGAATGAGCAGTTCTTC.